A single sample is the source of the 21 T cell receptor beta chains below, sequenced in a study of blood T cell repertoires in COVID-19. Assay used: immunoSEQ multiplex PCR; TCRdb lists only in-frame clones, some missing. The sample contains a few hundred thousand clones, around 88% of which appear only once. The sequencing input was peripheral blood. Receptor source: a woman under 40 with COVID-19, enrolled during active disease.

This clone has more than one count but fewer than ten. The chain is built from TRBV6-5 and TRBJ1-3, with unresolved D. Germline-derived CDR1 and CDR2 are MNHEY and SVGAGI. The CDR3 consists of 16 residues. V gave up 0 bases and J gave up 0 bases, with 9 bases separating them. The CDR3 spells CASSYSGGISGNTIYF. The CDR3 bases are TGTGCCAGCAGTTACTCGGGAGGAATCTCTGGAAACACCATATATTTT.

CDR3 bases: TGTGCCACCCAGGGATCGGGGGCCAACGTCCTGACTTTC. Encoded protein: CATQGSGANVLTF. V gene TRBV24-1 combines with J gene TRBJ2-6; a weak D match, TRBD1 (5 bases). The CDR3 consists of 13 residues. Germline assignment: CDR1 KGHDR and CDR2 SFDVKD. Trimming took 9 bases from V and 4 from J, leaving 9 bases between them.

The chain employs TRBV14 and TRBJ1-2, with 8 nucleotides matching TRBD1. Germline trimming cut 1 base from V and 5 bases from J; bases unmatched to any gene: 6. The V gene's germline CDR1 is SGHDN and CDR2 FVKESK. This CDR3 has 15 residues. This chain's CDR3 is CASSQARTGSYGYTF. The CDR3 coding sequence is TGTGCCAGCAGCCAAGCCCGGACAGGGTCTTATGGCTACACCTTC.

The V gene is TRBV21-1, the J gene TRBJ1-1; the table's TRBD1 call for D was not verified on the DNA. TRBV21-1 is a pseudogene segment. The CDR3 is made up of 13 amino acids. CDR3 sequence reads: CASRGDTNTEAFF. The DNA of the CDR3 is TGTGCCAGCAGGGGGGACACGAACACTGAAGCTTTCTTT.

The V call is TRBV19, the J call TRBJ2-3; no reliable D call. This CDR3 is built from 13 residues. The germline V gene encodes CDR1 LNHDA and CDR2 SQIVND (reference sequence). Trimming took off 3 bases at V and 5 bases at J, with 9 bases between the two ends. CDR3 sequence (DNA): TGTGCCAGTAGTATCGCCCTACGAGATACGCAGTATTTT. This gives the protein CASSIALRDTQYF.

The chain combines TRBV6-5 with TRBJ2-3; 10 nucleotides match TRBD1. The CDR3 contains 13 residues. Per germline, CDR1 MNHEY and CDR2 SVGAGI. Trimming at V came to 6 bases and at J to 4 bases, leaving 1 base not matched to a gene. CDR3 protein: CASRGQGSDTQYF. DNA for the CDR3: TGTGCCAGCAGGGGACAGGGGTCAGATACGCAGTATTTT.

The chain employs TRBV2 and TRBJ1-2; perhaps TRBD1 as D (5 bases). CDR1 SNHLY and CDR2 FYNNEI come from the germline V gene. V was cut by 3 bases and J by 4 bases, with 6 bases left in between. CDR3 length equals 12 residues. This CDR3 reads CASSETAYGYTF. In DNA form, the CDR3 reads TGTGCCAGCAGTGAGACAGCCTATGGCTACACCTTC.

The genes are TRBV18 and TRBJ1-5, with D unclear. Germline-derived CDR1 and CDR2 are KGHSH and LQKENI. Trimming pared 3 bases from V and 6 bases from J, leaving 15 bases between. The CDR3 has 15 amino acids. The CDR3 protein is CASSPTRNAGQPQHF. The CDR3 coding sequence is TGTGCCAGCTCACCGACCCGAAATGCGGGTCAGCCCCAGCATTTT.

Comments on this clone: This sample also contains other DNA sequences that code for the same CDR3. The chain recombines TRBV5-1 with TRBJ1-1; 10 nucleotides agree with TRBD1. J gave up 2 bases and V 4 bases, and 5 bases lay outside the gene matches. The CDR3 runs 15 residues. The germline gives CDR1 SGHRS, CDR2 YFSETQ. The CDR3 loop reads CASSLRQGANTEAFF. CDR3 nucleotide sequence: TGCGCCAGCAGCCTAAGACAGGGGGCTAACACTGAAGCTTTCTTT.

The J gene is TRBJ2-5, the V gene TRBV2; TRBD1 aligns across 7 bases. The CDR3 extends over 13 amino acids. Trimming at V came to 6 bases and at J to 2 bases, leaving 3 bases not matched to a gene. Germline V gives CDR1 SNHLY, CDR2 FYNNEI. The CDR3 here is CASRGTVQETQYF. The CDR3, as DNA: TGTGCCAGCAGGGGGACAGTACAAGAGACCCAGTACTTC.

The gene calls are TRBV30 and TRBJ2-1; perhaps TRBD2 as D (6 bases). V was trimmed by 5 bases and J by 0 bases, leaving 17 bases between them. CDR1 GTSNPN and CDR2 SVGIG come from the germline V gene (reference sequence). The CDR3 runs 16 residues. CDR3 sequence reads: CAWLVYGGSSYNEQFF. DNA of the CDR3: TGTGCCTGGTTAGTGTACGGGGGAAGCTCCTACAATGAGCAGTTCTTC.

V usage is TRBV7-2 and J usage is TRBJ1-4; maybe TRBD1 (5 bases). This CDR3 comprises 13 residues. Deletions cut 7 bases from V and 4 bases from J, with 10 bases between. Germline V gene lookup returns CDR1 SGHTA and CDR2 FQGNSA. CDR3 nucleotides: TGTGCCAGCAACGTGACAGTTAATGAAAAACTGTTTTTT. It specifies CASNVTVNEKLFF.

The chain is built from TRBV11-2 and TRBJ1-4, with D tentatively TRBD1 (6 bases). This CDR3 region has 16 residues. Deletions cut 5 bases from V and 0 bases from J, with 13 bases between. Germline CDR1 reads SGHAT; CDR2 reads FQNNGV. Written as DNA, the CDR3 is TGTGCCAGCAGCAGGACAGAAGTTTCAACTAATGAAAAACTGTTTTTT. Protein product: CASSRTEVSTNEKLFF.

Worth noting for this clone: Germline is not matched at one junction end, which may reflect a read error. CDR3 residues: CSATNRDRAAF. As DNA, the CDR3 is TGCAGTGCTACCAACCGGGACAGGGCCGCTTTC. V usage is TRBV20-1 and J usage is TRBJ1-2, with 9 bases lining up with TRBD1. From germline, CDR1 is DFQATT and CDR2 SNEGSKA (reference sequence). The CDR3 runs to 11 residues.

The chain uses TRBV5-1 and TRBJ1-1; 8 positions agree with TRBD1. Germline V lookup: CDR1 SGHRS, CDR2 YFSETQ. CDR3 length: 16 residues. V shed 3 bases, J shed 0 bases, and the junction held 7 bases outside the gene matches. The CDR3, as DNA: TGCGCCAGCAGCTCGCAGGGGGCTGGGATGAACACTGAAGCTTTCTTT. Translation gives CASSSQGAGMNTEAFF.

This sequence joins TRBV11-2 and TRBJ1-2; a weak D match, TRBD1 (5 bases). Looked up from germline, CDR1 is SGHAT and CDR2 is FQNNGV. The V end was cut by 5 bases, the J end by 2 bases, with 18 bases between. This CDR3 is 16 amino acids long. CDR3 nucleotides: TGTGCCAGCAGCCCTGGGGGGGGAGAGAACAACTATGGCTACACCTTC. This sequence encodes CASSPGGGENNYGYTF.

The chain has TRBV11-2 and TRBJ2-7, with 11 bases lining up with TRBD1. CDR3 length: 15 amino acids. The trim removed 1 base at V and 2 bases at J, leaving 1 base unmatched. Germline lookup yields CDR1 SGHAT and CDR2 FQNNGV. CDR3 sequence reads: CASSLVDRGPYEQYF. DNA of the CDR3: TGTGCCAGCAGCTTAGTGGACAGGGGGCCCTACGAGCAGTACTTC.

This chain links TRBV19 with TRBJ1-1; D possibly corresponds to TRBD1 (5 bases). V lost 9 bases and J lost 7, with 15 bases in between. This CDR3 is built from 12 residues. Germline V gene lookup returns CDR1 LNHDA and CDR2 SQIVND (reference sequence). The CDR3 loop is CASSGRVDEAFF. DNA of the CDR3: TGTGCCAGCAGTGGCAGGGTGGATGAAGCTTTCTTT.

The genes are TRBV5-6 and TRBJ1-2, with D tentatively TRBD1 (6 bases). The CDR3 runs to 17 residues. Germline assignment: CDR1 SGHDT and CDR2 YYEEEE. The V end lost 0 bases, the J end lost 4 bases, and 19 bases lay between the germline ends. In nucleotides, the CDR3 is TGTGCCAGCAGCTTGGGGGGTCGGACAGTCGGTGGCTATGGCTACACCTTC. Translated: CASSLGGRTVGGYGYTF.

DNA of the CDR3: TGTGCCAGCAGGGGAACAGGGACCTATGGCTACACCTTC. This gives the protein CASRGTGTYGYTF. The gene calls are TRBV25-1 and TRBJ1-2; possible D gene TRBD1, 6 bases. Germline V lookup: CDR1 MGHDK, CDR2 SYGVNS. The CDR3 is made up of 13 amino acids. V gave up 6 bases and J gave up 4 bases, with 12 bases separating them.

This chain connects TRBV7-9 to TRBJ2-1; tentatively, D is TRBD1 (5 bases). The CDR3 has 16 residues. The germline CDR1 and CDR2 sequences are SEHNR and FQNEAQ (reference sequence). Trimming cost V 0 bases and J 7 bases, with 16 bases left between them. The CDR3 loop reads CASSLAPKGASNEQFF. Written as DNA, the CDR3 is TGTGCCAGCAGCTTAGCGCCAAAAGGGGCGAGTAATGAGCAGTTCTTC.